This T cell receptor beta chain was identified in a study of T-cell reconstitution after alpha-beta-depleted transplantation in children. Regarding the study as a whole: T-cell counts and diversity were attributed mostly to newly produced T cells one year after transplant. At day 60, the high TCRbeta diversity found in some patients originated from recipient T cells and thymic progenitors that had survived.

Germline-derived CDR1 and CDR2 are LGHNA and YNFKEQ. This CDR3 region has 17 residues. J lost 4 bases, V lost 0 bases, and 11 bases had no gene match. As regards this clonotype: Its antigen is unidentified.

Researchers prepared the TCRbeta library using unique molecular identifiers, the study reports. TCRdb recomputed calls from the PCR reads with MiXCR, one row per CDR3 protein. The sample lists about 250,000 distinct CDR3 sequences, under 30% seen once, with 4% to 5.5% in the top ten. The gene calls are TRBV4-2 and TRBJ1-2, with 7 bases aligning to TRBD1. This clonotype was sampled from a female patient aged 2-9 years who had a stem cell transplant for congenital amegakaryocytic thrombocytopenia, so the T cells may come from the graft donor. The sample was PBMCs, mostly from graft donor cells, taken 360 days after TCRalphabeta/CD19-depleted stem cell transplant. DNA for the CDR3: TGTGCCAGCAGCCAAGACACCGGAGGGACAGTTCCCTATGGCTACACCTTC. It specifies CASSQDTGGTVPYGYTF.